Following are 28 T cell receptor beta chains from one sample sequenced in a study of blood T cell repertoires in COVID-19. TCRdb's copy holds only in-frame clones and misses some; the assay was immunoSEQ multiplex PCR. The sample includes under 300,000 clones, 75% to 90% of them seen just once. The material sequenced was peripheral blood. The receptors derive from a woman aged 25-40 years with active or convalescent COVID-19.

The chain is built from TRBV7-9 and TRBJ1-6; 8 nucleotides line up with TRBD1. Germline V lookup: CDR1 SEHNR, CDR2 FQNEAQ (reference sequence). The trim removed 3 bases at V and 7 bases at J, leaving 8 bases unmatched. The CDR3 sequence is 16 residues long. The CDR3 DNA sequence: TGTGCCAGCAGCTTCACAACAGGGGGTGTCAATTCACCCCTCCACTTT. The encoded protein is CASSFTTGGVNSPLHF.

The gene calls are TRBV19 and TRBJ1-1, with D perhaps TRBD1 (6 bases). The CDR3 runs 14 residues. Trimming took off 2 bases at V and 11 bases at J, with 18 bases between the two ends. Germline CDR1 LNHDA, CDR2 SQIVND (reference sequence). The CDR3 DNA follows: TGTGCCAGTAGTATACTCCCTCAGGGGCTTCTCGCTTTCTTT. It codes for CASSILPQGLLAFF.

The rearrangement uses TRBV4-1 and TRBJ2-5, with 9 bases identical to TRBD2. CDR1 MGHRA and CDR2 YSYEKL come from the germline V gene. This CDR3 region has 15 residues. Unmatched junction bases numbered 10, after V lost 5 bases and J lost 6 bases. CDR3 residues: CASSAAGGDAKTQYF. The CDR3 DNA sequence: TGCGCCAGCAGCGCAGCGGGGGGTGATGCAAAGACCCAGTACTTC.

About this clone: Compared with germline, one end of the junction differs, possibly owing to a read error. V and J are TRBV27 and TRBJ2-6; D perhaps matches TRBD1 (6 bases). Looked up from germline, CDR1 is MNHEY and CDR2 is SMNVEV (reference sequence). The CDR3 is 17 residues long. DNA of the CDR3: TGTGCCAGCGGTTTAACGGACAGCGTCTCTGGGGCCAACGTCCTGACTTTC. Translated: CASGLTDSVSGANVLTF. The variable domain in full, completed from reference TRBV27 and TRBJ2-6, reads EAQVTQNPRYLITVTGKKLTVTCSQNMNHEYMSWYRQDPGLGLRQIYYSMNVEVTDKGDVPEGYKVSRKEKRNFPLILESPSPNQTSLYFCASGLTDSVSGANVLTFGAGSRLTVL.

In its sample, this clone was seen a few times. This same CDR3 is encoded by further DNA sequences in the sample. The chain uses TRBV27 and TRBJ1-2, with 7 positions matching TRBD1. The CDR3 is made up of 15 amino acids. Trimming at V came to 0 bases and at J to 8 bases, leaving 9 bases not matched to a gene. CDR1 is MNHEY and CDR2 is SMNVEV in the germline V gene (reference sequence). CDR3 in DNA: TGTGCCAGCAGTTTATCGCCGTCAGGGGGTGGCGGCTACACCTTC. Translating gives CASSLSPSGGGGYTF.

This clone appeared a single time. The chain recombines TRBV21-1 with TRBJ2-2; the D segment call TRBD2 is taken from the table without a DNA check. TRBV21-1 is given as a pseudogene. The CDR3 consists of 14 residues. CDR3 loop: CASSPGENTGELFF. In nucleotides, the CDR3 is TGTGCCAGCAGCCCCGGGGAAAACACCGGGGAGCTGTTTTTT.

This rearrangement joins TRBV6-5 to TRBJ1-2; D is unresolved. V gave up 7 bases and J gave up 8 bases, with 14 bases separating them. Germline-derived CDR1 and CDR2 are MNHEY and SVGAGI. This CDR3 is built from 12 residues. The CDR3 is CASTGRAGGYTF. CDR3 DNA: TGTGCCAGCACCGGAAGGGCGGGGGGCTACACCTTC.

This clone occurred a few times. The J gene is TRBJ1-2, the V gene TRBV9, with D unresolved. V was cut by 3 bases and J by 8 bases, with 20 bases left in between. Per the germline V gene, CDR1 is SGDLS and CDR2 is YYNGEE. The CDR3 extends over 15 amino acids. The CDR3 sequence is CASSALGGAPLGYTF. CDR3 coding DNA: TGTGCCAGCAGCGCCCTTGGCGGAGCCCCCTTAGGCTACACCTTC.

The V and J genes are TRBV11-1 and TRBJ2-3, with 8 positions matching TRBD2. Trimming took 2 bases from V and 2 from J; bases not matched to a gene: 3. Germline loops: CDR1 SGHAT, CDR2 FQDESV (reference sequence). The CDR3 spans 15 residues. This chain's CDR3 is CASSLRAGDTDTQYF. The CDR3 DNA reads TGTGCCAGCAGCTTACGAGCGGGGGACACAGATACGCAGTATTTT.

The chain employs TRBV21-1 and TRBJ2-3; TRBD2 is the table's D call, not checked against the DNA. TRBV21-1 is marked as a pseudogene. The CDR3 length is 17 residues. CDR3 protein: CASSKAGTSGGSDTQYF. CDR3 nucleotide sequence: TGTGCCAGCAGCAAAGCGGGTACTAGCGGGGGGTCAGATACGCAGTATTTT.

This clone has a handful of counts. The CDR3 DNA follows: TGTGCCAGCAGCCAAGTGACAGCTCTAGCCAAAAACATTCAGTACTTC. It specifies CASSQVTALAKNIQYF. The chain carries TRBV4-2 and TRBJ2-4; maybe TRBD1 (5 bases). This CDR3 is 16 amino acids long. The ends were cut back, 1 base at V and 0 bases at J, with 10 bases in the middle. CDR1 and CDR2 from the germline V gene are LGHNA and YNFKEQ.

The chain uses TRBV5-1 and TRBJ1-6, with 8 bases identical to TRBD1. The CDR3 is 14 residues long. Trimming at V came to 0 bases and at J to 8 bases, leaving 1 base not matched to a gene. CDR1 SGHRS and CDR2 YFSETQ come from the germline V gene. The CDR3 DNA reads TGCGCCAGCAGCTTGGCGGACAGGGATTCACCCCTCCACTTT. Protein product: CASSLADRDSPLHF. The variable domain in full, completed from reference TRBV5-1 and TRBJ1-6, reads KAGVTQTPRYLIKTRGQQVTLSCSPISGHRSVSWYQQTPGQGLQFLFEYFSETQRNKGNFPGRFSGRQFSNSRSEMNVSTLELGDSALYLCASSLADRDSPLHFGNGTRLTVT.

The rearrangement links TRBV19 to TRBJ2-1, with 13 bases fitting TRBD2. From germline, CDR1 is LNHDA and CDR2 SQIVND (reference sequence). Trimming took 5 bases from V and 2 from J; bases not matched to a gene: 3. The CDR3 contains 16 residues. CDR3 sequence: CASSVGLAGTYNEQFF. The CDR3 DNA reads TGTGCCAGTAGTGTGGGACTAGCGGGGACCTACAATGAGCAGTTCTTC. Full variable domain (missing parts from reference TRBV19 and TRBJ2-1): DGGITQSPKYLFRKEGQNVTLSCEQNLNHDAMYWYRQDPGQGLRLIYYSQIVNDFQKGDIAEGYSVSREKKESFPLTVTSAQKNPTAFYLCASSVGLAGTYNEQFFGPGTRLTVL.

The chain links TRBV5-5 to TRBJ2-7; 7 bases agree with TRBD1. CDR1 is SGHKS and CDR2 is YYEKEE in the germline V gene (reference sequence). Unmatched junction bases numbered 6, after V lost 3 bases and J lost 3 bases. The CDR3 covers 14 residues. CDR3 nucleotide sequence: TGTGCCAGCAGCTCGGGGACAGCCTTCTACGAGCAGTACTTC. Amino acid sequence: CASSSGTAFYEQYF.

This chain uses TRBV19 with TRBJ1-2; TRBD1 might be the D (6 bases). Germline V gene data show CDR1 as LNHDA and CDR2 as SQIVND (reference sequence). The CDR3 extends over 13 amino acids. V lost 3 bases, J lost 5 bases, and 10 bases lay in between. Here the CDR3 reads CASSIGTLYGYTF. In nucleotides, the CDR3 is TGTGCCAGTAGTATCGGGACACTGTATGGCTACACCTTC.

With regard to this clone: The same CDR3 also results from other DNA sequences found in this sample. V usage is TRBV7-3 and J usage is TRBJ1-1; D ambiguous. V was shortened by 0 bases and J by 1 base, with 6 bases between the two germline ends. CDR1 is SGHTA, CDR2 FQGTGA, per germline. The CDR3 length is 14 residues. The CDR3 sequence: CASSLTGGNTEAFF. DNA of the CDR3: TGTGCCAGCAGCTTAACCGGCGGGAACACTGAAGCTTTCTTT.

CDR3 coding DNA: TGCGCCAGCAGCCAAGATTGGGCTAGCGGGGCCTCTAGCACAGATACGCAGTATTTT. It translates to CASSQDWASGASSTDTQYF. The chain links TRBV4-3 to TRBJ2-3, with TRBD2 matching over 9 bases. The CDR3 consists of 19 residues. V shed 0 bases and J 0 bases; nucleotides not matched to a gene: 10. CDR1 and CDR2 (germline): LGHNA, YSLEER.

The chain carries TRBV5-6 and TRBJ2-3, with a possible D match to TRBD2 (6 bases). Trimming left V 4 bases short and J 1 base short, with 13 bases between. Germline lookup yields CDR1 SGHDT and CDR2 YYEEEE. This CDR3 region has 15 residues. CDR3: CASSPGRTGTDTQYF. The DNA of the CDR3 is TGTGCCAGCAGCCCGGGGAGGACGGGCACAGATACGCAGTATTTT. Full variable domain (remainder filled in from reference TRBV5-6 and TRBJ2-3): DAGVTQSPTHLIKTRGQQVTLRCSPKSGHDTVSWYQQALGQGPQFIFQYYEEEERQRGNFPDRFSGHQFPNYSSELNVNALLLGDSALYLCASSPGRTGTDTQYFGPGTRLTVL.

V is TRBV30 and J is TRBJ1-2, with TRBD1 identical over 8 bases. CDR1 and CDR2 (germline): GTSNPN, SVGIG (reference sequence). The junction had 6 bases not matched to a gene; V was cut back by 0 bases and J by 12 bases. This CDR3 has 12 amino acids. Here the CDR3 reads CAWSVTRGQDTF. Written as DNA, the CDR3 is TGTGCCTGGAGTGTAACCAGGGGGCAAGACACCTTC.

J is TRBJ1-1 and V is TRBV29-1; maybe TRBD1 (5 bases). This CDR3 contains 12 residues. CDR1 SQVTM and CDR2 ANQGSEA come from the germline V gene. Deletions cut 7 bases from V and 6 bases from J, with 15 bases between. CDR3 sequence: CSGRGLSPEAFF. In DNA, the CDR3 is TGCAGCGGGAGGGGTTTATCTCCTGAAGCTTTCTTT. The whole variable domain, filled in from reference TRBV29-1 and TRBJ1-1, reads SAVISQKPSRDICQRGTSLTIQCQVDSQVTMMFWYRQQPGQSLTLIATANQGSEATYESGFVIDKFPISRPNLTFSTLTVSNMSPEDSSIYLCSGRGLSPEAFFGQGTRLTVV.

The rearrangement joins TRBV19 to TRBJ2-3; D may be TRBD2 (6 bases). Deletions cut 6 bases from V and 2 bases from J, with 18 bases between. The CDR3 length is 16 residues. Germline CDR1 is LNHDA and CDR2 is SQIVND (reference sequence). DNA of the CDR3: TGTGCCAGTAGGTCCCTCGGTAGCGGTGACACAGATACGCAGTATTTT. Its translation: CASRSLGSGDTDTQYF.

In this sample, this clone turned up once. The V gene is TRBV28, the J gene TRBJ2-2, with D possibly being TRBD2 (6 bases). This CDR3 has 13 residues. The V end lost 6 bases, the J end lost 6 bases, and 11 bases lay between the germline ends. The V gene's germline CDR1 is MDHEN and CDR2 SYDVKM. The CDR3 coding sequence is TGTGCCAGCAGCGGGGGTGAGGCCGGGGAGCTGTTTTTT. Translated: CASSGGEAGELFF. The variable domain in full, with the rest retrieved from reference TRBV28 and TRBJ2-2, is DVKVTQSSRYLVKRTGEKVFLECVQDMDHENMFWYRQDPGLGLRLIYFSYDVKMKEKGDIPEGYSVSREKKERFSLILESASTNQTSMYLCASSGGEAGELFFGEGSRLTVL.

The DNA for the CDR3 is TGTGCCAGTACCCCGGGACTGGCGGGTAGTTCACCCCTCCACTTT. Translating gives CASTPGLAGSSPLHF. The chain carries TRBV19 and TRBJ1-6; D may be TRBD1 (5 bases). The CDR3 consists of 15 residues. V was shortened by 7 bases and J by 9 bases, with 19 bases between the two germline ends. Germline V lookup: CDR1 LNHDA, CDR2 SQIVND (reference sequence).

This clone was recorded only once. This chain connects TRBV5-1 to TRBJ1-2; 8 bases fit TRBD1. The germline CDR1 and CDR2 sequences are SGHRS and YFSETQ. With V trimmed by 4 bases and J by 4 bases, 6 bases remained unmatched. The CDR3 is 14 amino acids. CDR3 amino acids: CASSEDGTGYGYTF. The CDR3 nucleotides read TGCGCCAGCAGCGAAGACGGGACAGGCTATGGCTACACCTTC.

The rearrangement joins TRBV19 to TRBJ1-5, with TRBD1 identical over 10 bases. Germline-derived CDR1 and CDR2 are LNHDA and SQIVND (reference sequence). Unmatched junction bases numbered 6, after V lost 3 bases and J lost 1 base. The length of the CDR3 is 17 residues. The CDR3 DNA sequence: TGTGCCAGTAGTATGCGGGACAGGGGTGGGAGCAATCAGCCCCAGCATTTT. It specifies CASSMRDRGGSNQPQHF.

V gene TRBV4-3 combines with J gene TRBJ2-4, with 11 bases that match TRBD1. This CDR3 has 16 amino acids. Germline trimming cut 3 bases from V and 6 bases from J; bases unmatched to any gene: 7. Germline CDR1 is LGHNA and CDR2 is YSLEER. The CDR3 DNA follows: TGCGCCAGCAGCCATGATGGGACAGGGGGAGGAAACATTCAGTACTTC. Its protein product is CASSHDGTGGGNIQYF.

This clone showed up just once. The chain links TRBV2 to TRBJ1-3; D is undetermined. This CDR3 comprises 13 residues. Deletions cut 4 bases from V and 1 base from J, with 5 bases between. Germline lookup yields CDR1 SNHLY and CDR2 FYNNEI. The DNA for the CDR3 is TGTGCCAGCAGTGCCACTTCTGGAAACACCATATATTTT. Residues: CASSATSGNTIYF.

This chain connects TRBV5-4 to TRBJ1-2; the D gene is possibly TRBD1 (5 bases). The CDR3 consists of 14 residues. With 0 bases removed from V and 9 bases from J, the gap between germline ends came to 15 bases. Germline CDR1 SGHNT, CDR2 YYREEE (reference sequence). The CDR3 region is CASSLETRGSRYTF. CDR3 DNA: TGTGCCAGCAGCTTGGAAACGCGGGGGAGTCGCTACACCTTC.